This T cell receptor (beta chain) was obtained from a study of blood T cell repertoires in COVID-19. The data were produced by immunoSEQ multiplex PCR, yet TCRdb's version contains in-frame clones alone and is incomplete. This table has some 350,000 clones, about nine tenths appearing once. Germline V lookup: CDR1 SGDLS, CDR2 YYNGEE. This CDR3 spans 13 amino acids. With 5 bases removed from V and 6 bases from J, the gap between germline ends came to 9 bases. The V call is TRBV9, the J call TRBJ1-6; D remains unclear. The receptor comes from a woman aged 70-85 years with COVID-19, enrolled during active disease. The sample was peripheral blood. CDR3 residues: CASRDTINSPLHF. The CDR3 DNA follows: TGTGCCAGCAGAGACACCATTAATTCACCCCTCCACTTT.